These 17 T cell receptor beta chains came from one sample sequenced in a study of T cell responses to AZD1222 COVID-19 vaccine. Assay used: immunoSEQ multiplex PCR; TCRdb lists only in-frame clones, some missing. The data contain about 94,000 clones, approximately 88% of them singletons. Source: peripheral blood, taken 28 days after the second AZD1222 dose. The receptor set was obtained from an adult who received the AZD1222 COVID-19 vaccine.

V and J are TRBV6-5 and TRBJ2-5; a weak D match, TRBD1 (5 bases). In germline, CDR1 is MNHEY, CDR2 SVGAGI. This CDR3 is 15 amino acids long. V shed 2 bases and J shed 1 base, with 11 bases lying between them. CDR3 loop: CASSYSDSTQETQYF. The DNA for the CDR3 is TGTGCCAGCAGTTACAGCGACAGCACCCAAGAGACCCAGTACTTC.

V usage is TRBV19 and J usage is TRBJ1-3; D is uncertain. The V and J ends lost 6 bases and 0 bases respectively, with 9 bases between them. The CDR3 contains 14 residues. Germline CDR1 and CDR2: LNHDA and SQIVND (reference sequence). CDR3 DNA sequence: TGTGCCAGTAGAGACGTCAGCTCTGGAAACACCATATATTTT. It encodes CASRDVSSGNTIYF.

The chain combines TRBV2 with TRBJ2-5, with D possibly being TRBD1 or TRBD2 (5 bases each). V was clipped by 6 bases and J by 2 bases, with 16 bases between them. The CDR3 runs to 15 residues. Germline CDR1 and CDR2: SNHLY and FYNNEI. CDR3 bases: TGTGCCAGCAGCGCCTTGAAGCGGACACAAGAGACCCAGTACTTC. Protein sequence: CASSALKRTQETQYF.

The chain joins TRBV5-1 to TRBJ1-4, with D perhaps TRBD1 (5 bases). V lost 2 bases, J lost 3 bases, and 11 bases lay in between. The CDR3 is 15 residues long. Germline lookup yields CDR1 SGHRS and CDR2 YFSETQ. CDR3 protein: CASSFSREPNEKLFF. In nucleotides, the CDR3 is TGCGCCAGCAGCTTCTCCAGGGAACCTAATGAAAAACTGTTTTTT.

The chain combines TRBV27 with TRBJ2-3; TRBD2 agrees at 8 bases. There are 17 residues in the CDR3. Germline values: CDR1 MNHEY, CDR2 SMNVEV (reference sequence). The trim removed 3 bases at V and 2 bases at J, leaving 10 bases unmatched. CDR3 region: CASSFRWTSRPTDTQYF. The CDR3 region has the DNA TGTGCCAGCAGTTTCCGGTGGACTAGCAGGCCCACAGATACGCAGTATTTT.

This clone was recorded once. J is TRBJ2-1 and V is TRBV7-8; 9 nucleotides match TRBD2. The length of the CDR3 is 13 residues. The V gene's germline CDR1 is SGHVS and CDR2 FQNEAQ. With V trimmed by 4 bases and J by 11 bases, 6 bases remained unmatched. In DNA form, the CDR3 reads TGTGCCAGCAGCTCCTCGACTAGCGGTAAGCAGTTCTTC. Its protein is CASSSSTSGKQFF.

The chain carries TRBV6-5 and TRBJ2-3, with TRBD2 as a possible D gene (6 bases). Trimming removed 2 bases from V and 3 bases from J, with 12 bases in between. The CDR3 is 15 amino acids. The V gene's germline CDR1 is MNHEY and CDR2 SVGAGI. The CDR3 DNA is TGTGCCAGCAGTTACGGGCGGGGAGGTACAGATACGCAGTATTTT. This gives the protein CASSYGRGGTDTQYF.

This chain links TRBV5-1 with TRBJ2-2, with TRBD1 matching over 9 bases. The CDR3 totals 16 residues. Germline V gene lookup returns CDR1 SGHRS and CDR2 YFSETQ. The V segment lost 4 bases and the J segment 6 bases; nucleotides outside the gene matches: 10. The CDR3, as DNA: TGCGCCAGCAGCCTGATTGGGACAGGGCGGGCCGGGGAGCTGTTTTTT. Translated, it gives CASSLIGTGRAGELFF.

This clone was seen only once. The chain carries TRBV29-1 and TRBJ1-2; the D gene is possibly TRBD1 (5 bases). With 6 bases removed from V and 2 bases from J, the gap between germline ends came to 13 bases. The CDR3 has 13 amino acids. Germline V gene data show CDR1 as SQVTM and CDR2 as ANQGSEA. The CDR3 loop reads CSVLPGLNYGYTF. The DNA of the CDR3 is TGCAGCGTACTGCCGGGACTCAACTATGGCTACACCTTC.

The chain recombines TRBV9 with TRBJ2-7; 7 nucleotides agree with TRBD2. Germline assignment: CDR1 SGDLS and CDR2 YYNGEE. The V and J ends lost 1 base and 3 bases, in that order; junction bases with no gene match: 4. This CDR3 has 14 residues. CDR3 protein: CASSVSGGGYEQYF. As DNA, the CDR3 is TGTGCCAGCAGCGTAAGTGGCGGGGGCTACGAGCAGTACTTC.

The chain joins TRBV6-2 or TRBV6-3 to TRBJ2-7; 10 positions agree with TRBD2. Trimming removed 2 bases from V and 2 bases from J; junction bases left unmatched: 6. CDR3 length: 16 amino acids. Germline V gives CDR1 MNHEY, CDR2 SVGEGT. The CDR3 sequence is CASSYTSGTLAYEQYF. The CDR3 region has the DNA TGTGCCAGCAGTTACACTAGCGGGACCTTGGCCTACGAGCAGTACTTC.

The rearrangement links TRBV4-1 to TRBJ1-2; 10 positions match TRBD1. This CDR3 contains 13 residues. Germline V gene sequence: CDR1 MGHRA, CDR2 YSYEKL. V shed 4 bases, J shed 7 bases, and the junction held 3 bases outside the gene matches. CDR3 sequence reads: CASSLGQGFGYTF. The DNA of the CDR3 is TGCGCCAGCAGCCTGGGACAGGGGTTTGGCTACACCTTC.

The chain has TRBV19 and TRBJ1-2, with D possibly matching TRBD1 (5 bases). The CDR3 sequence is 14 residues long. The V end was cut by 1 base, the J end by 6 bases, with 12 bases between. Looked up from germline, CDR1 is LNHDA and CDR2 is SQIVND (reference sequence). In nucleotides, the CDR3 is TGTGCCAGTAGTATAGGGGGCATAATTCATGGCTACACCTTC. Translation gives CASSIGGIIHGYTF. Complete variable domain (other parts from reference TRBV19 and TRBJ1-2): DGGITQSPKYLFRKEGQNVTLSCEQNLNHDAMYWYRQDPGQGLRLIYYSQIVNDFQKGDIAEGYSVSREKKESFPLTVTSAQKNPTAFYLCASSIGGIIHGYTFGSGTRLTVV.

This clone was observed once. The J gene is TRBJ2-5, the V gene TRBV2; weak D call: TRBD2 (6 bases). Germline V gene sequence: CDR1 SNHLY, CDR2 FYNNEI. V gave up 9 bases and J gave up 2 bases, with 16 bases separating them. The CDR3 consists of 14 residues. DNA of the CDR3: TGTGCCAGTACCAGACTAGGAGGACAAGAGACCCAGTACTTC. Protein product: CASTRLGGQETQYF.

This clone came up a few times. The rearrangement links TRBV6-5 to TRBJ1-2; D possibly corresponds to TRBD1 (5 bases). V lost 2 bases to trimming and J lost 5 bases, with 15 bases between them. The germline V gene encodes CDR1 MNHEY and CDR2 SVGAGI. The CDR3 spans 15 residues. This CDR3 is CASSYRAGSAYGYTF. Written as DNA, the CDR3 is TGTGCCAGCAGTTACCGGGCAGGGTCCGCGTATGGCTACACCTTC.

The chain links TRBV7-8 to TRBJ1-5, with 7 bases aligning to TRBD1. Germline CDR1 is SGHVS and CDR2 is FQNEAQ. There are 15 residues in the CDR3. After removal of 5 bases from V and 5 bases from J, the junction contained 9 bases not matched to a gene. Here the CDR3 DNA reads TGTGCCAGCAGCCCTACAGGGGTCCCCCATCAGCCCCAGCATTTT. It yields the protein CASSPTGVPHQPQHF.

The CDR3 region has the DNA TGCGCCAGCAGCCAACGGTACAGCGGGAGTCTGGGCGAGCAGTACTTC. Protein: CASSQRYSGSLGEQYF. The J gene is TRBJ2-7, the V gene TRBV4-1; 8 positions agree with TRBD2. CDR3 length: 16 residues. J gave up 6 bases and V 2 bases, and 12 bases lay outside the gene matches. Germline CDR1 MGHRA, CDR2 YSYEKL.